These 24 T cell receptor beta chains originate from one sample sequenced in a study of cytomegalovirus exposure and HLA in healthy donors. The PCR was carried out with 60 Vbeta primers and 13 Jbeta primers. The data were produced by immunoSEQ multiplex PCR, yet TCRdb's version contains in-frame clones alone and is incomplete. Of over 65,000 clones detected, roughly 80% appear once; the ten largest clones hold around 15%. Sequenced: PBMCs. Receptor source: a woman in her thirties or forties in good health and CMV-seropositive.

The chain carries TRBV6-1 and TRBJ1-4; no firm D call. Per the germline V gene, CDR1 is MNHNS and CDR2 is SASEGT. V lost 3 bases and J 13 bases, leaving 15 bases between the germline ends. The CDR3 has 13 residues. CDR3 bases: TGTGCCAGCAGTGACGTCGGCAGGCCTTTACTGTTTTTT. As protein: CASSDVGRPLLFF.

V is TRBV2 and J is TRBJ2-3; TRBD2 matches 7 bases. This CDR3 has 15 residues. The ends lost 5 bases at V and 2 bases at J; junction bases unmatched: 7. CDR1 SNHLY and CDR2 FYNNEI come from the germline V gene. CDR3 loop: CASSPSGMSTDTQYF. The CDR3 DNA reads as TGTGCCAGCAGTCCTAGCGGAATGTCCACAGATACGCAGTATTTT.

The J gene is TRBJ2-7, the V gene TRBV6-1; 9 positions match TRBD1. The germline CDR1 and CDR2 sequences are MNHNS and SASEGT. This CDR3 contains 14 residues. Trimming at V came to 0 bases and at J to 5 bases, leaving 2 bases not matched to a gene. The CDR3 loop reads CASSEAGQGDEQYF. For the CDR3, the DNA is TGTGCCAGCAGTGAAGCGGGACAGGGAGACGAGCAGTACTTC.

The CDR3 bases are TGCAGCGTTGCCTCCCTAGCAGTTGCCTACGAGCAGTACTTC. As protein: CSVASLAVAYEQYF. V is TRBV29-1 and J is TRBJ2-7, with a weak D call TRBD2 (5 bases). The ends were cut back, 4 bases at V and 2 bases at J, with 15 bases in the middle. Germline CDR1 reads SQVTM; CDR2 reads ANQGSEA. CDR3 length: 14 residues.

This clone showed up just a few times. This chain connects TRBV6-1 to TRBJ1-1; D unresolved. The CDR3 contains 13 residues. Germline CDR1 reads MNHNS; CDR2 reads SASEGT. V lost 8 bases to trimming and J lost 7 bases, with 17 bases between them. DNA of the CDR3: TGTGCCAGCCTGGTTCCGGAAACAGTTGAAGCTTTCTTT. Protein sequence: CASLVPETVEAFF.

The V call is TRBV7-9, the J call TRBJ2-2, with D possibly matching TRBD1 (6 bases). Per germline, CDR1 SEHNR and CDR2 FQNEAQ (reference sequence). This CDR3 is 14 amino acids long. V lost 2 bases and J lost 3, with 7 bases in between. The CDR3 spells CASSLYRDTGELFF. The CDR3 bases are TGTGCCAGCAGCTTATACAGGGACACCGGGGAGCTGTTTTTT.

The CDR3 DNA is TGTGCCAGCTCACCGAGCGGAGCTCGCGAGCAGTACTTC. Its protein is CASSPSGAREQYF. The rearrangement links TRBV18 to TRBJ2-7; possible D gene TRBD2, 5 bases. Germline loops: CDR1 KGHSH, CDR2 LQKENI. This CDR3 has 13 residues. Trimming took off 3 bases at V and 6 bases at J, with 12 bases between the two ends.

This chain joins TRBV27 and TRBJ2-3; the match to TRBD1 covers 7 bases. Germline loops: CDR1 MNHEY, CDR2 SMNVEV (reference sequence). V was pared by 2 bases and J by 6 bases, with 17 bases of the junction left unmatched. This CDR3 is 18 amino acids long. This CDR3 is CASSLSFVGDSLVDTQYF. CDR3 sequence (DNA): TGTGCCAGCAGTTTAAGTTTCGTCGGGGACAGCTTAGTGGATACGCAGTATTTT.

The CDR3 spells CASSLEGVQGTEAFF. The CDR3 bases are TGTGCCAGCAGCTTAGAAGGGGTCCAGGGCACTGAAGCTTTCTTT. The V and J genes are TRBV11-2 and TRBJ1-1; maybe TRBD1 (5 bases). The CDR3 length is 15 residues. Trimming took off 0 bases at V and 4 bases at J, with 12 bases between the two ends. CDR1 is SGHAT, CDR2 FQNNGV, per germline.

The chain joins TRBV7-9 to TRBJ2-1; TRBD2 matches at 11 bases. Trimming at V came to 5 bases and at J to 5 bases, leaving 2 bases not matched to a gene. The CDR3 is made up of 14 amino acids. Looked up from germline, CDR1 is SEHNR and CDR2 is FQNEAQ (reference sequence). The CDR3 DNA is TGTGCCAGCAGCCAGGGACTAGCGGACAATGAGCAGTTCTTC. It yields the protein CASSQGLADNEQFF.

The chain combines TRBV9 with TRBJ1-2; 10 positions match TRBD1. Germline values: CDR1 SGDLS, CDR2 YYNGEE. V lost 6 bases and J lost 5; bases outside the gene matches: 7. This CDR3 is built from 14 residues. The CDR3 region has the DNA TGTGCCAGCACCCCCCGACAGGGGGCTTATGGCTACACCTTC. This encodes CASTPRQGAYGYTF.

The genes are TRBV7-9 and TRBJ1-1, with a possible D match to TRBD1 (5 bases). The CDR3 is 15 residues long. Germline CDR1 reads SEHNR; CDR2 reads FQNEAQ (reference sequence). V lost 4 bases, J lost 4 bases, and 16 bases lay in between. The CDR3 sequence is CASSSGGREGTEAFF. The CDR3 bases are TGTGCCAGCAGCTCCGGGGGTAGGGAGGGCACTGAAGCTTTCTTT. Looking up the rest from reference TRBV7-9 and TRBJ1-1 gives the full variable domain: DTGVSQNPRHKITKRGQNVTFRCDPISEHNRLYWYRQTLGQGPEFLTYFQNEAQLEKSRLLSDRFSAERPKGSFSTLEIQRTEQGDSAMYLCASSSGGREGTEAFFGQGTRLTVV.

The chain carries TRBV30 and TRBJ1-6; no definite D call. V was shortened by 1 base and J by 10 bases, with 11 bases between the two germline ends. From germline, CDR1 is GTSNPN and CDR2 SVGIG (reference sequence). This CDR3 spans 13 amino acids. The CDR3 bases are TGTGCCTGGAGTGCACAGCCGGGATCACCCCTCCACTTT. This sequence encodes CAWSAQPGSPLHF.

This rearrangement joins TRBV7-2 to TRBJ2-3, with TRBD2 identical over 8 bases. The CDR3 extends over 15 amino acids. With V trimmed by 4 bases and J by 2 bases, 5 bases remained unmatched. Germline loops: CDR1 SGHTA, CDR2 FQGNSA. CDR3 sequence (DNA): TGTGCCAGCAGCTCGACTAGCGTTGACACAGATACGCAGTATTTT. Amino acids: CASSSTSVDTDTQYF.

The chain uses TRBV15 and TRBJ1-2; TRBD1 is a possible D gene (6 bases). This CDR3 spans 14 amino acids. V lost 0 bases and J lost 8, with 13 bases in between. Germline V lookup: CDR1 LNHNV, CDR2 YYDKDF (reference sequence). The DNA of the CDR3 is TGTGCCACCAGCAGAGATTTTAGCAGGGGCGGCTACACCTTC. Amino acid sequence: CATSRDFSRGGYTF.

This clone has a handful of counts. V usage is TRBV27 and J usage is TRBJ1-2, with D possibly matching TRBD1 (5 bases). Germline-derived CDR1 and CDR2 are MNHEY and SMNVEV (reference sequence). V was trimmed by 6 bases and J by 7 bases, leaving 12 bases between them. The CDR3 extends over 12 amino acids. CDR3 sequence reads: CASSPGGSGYTF. The CDR3 DNA reads TGTGCCAGCAGCCCCGGGGGGTCTGGCTACACCTTC.

This clone turned up a few times. This chain connects TRBV7-2 to TRBJ1-2, with 7 bases fitting TRBD1. The CDR3 contains 14 residues. The J segment lost 4 bases and the V segment lost 9 bases, leaving 11 bases of the junction unmatched. CDR1 is SGHTA and CDR2 is FQGNSA in the germline V gene. The CDR3 sequence is CASSPDPGGYGYTF. The CDR3 coding sequence is TGTGCCAGTTCTCCAGACCCAGGGGGCTATGGCTACACCTTC.

In this sample, this clone turned up once. The chain has TRBV6-5 and TRBJ2-1; D perhaps matches TRBD2 (6 bases). Germline-derived CDR1 and CDR2 are MNHEY and SVGAGI. The V gene lost 0 bases and the J gene lost 4 bases, with 10 bases spanning the gap. This CDR3 is built from 15 residues. The CDR3 nucleotides read TGTGCCAGCAGTTACTCCGGGACTGGATACAATGAGCAGTTCTTC. Protein sequence: CASSYSGTGYNEQFF.

The rearrangement joins TRBV30 to TRBJ1-5; D uncertain. This CDR3 is built from 14 residues. Trimming stripped 2 bases from V and 1 base from J, with 9 bases between. Germline values: CDR1 GTSNPN, CDR2 SVGIG (reference sequence). For the CDR3, the DNA is TGTGCCTGGAGTTCCTTGGAGAGCAATCAGCCCCAGCATTTT. Its protein product is CAWSSLESNQPQHF.

The chain is built from TRBV2 and TRBJ1-1, with 7 bases identical to TRBD1. There are 13 residues in the CDR3. CDR1 and CDR2 (germline): SNHLY, FYNNEI. The V gene end was trimmed by 9 bases and the J gene end by 4 bases; junction bases not matched to a gene: 8. Here the CDR3 reads CASTNEGATEAFF. The CDR3 bases are TGTGCCAGTACCAACGAGGGGGCCACTGAAGCTTTCTTT.

About this clone itself: At one end, the junction sequence differs from germline, possibly due to a read error. This chain links TRBV7-9 with TRBJ2-1, with 13 bases matching TRBD2. The CDR3 totals 15 residues. Germline values: CDR1 SEHNR, CDR2 FQNEAQ (reference sequence). The CDR3 nucleotides are TGTTCCAGCAGCCTATGGACTAGCGGGGGAGATGAGCAGTTCTTC. It is translated as CSSSLWTSGGDEQFF.

V is TRBV5-6 and J is TRBJ2-1; 10 bases agree with TRBD2. CDR1 is SGHDT, CDR2 YYEEEE, per germline. V lost 4 bases, J lost 7 bases, and 8 bases stayed unmatched. The CDR3 is made up of 15 amino acids. Here the CDR3 reads CASSLLAGPRNEQFF. The CDR3 DNA is TGTGCCAGCAGCCTACTAGCGGGGCCAAGGAATGAGCAGTTCTTC.

This clone has just one count. V gene TRBV7-2 combines with J gene TRBJ1-3, with 7 bases identical to TRBD1. Germline CDR1 reads SGHTA; CDR2 reads FQGNSA. The V gene end was trimmed by 1 base and the J gene end by 3 bases; junction bases not matched to a gene: 6. This CDR3 has 16 residues. In nucleotides, the CDR3 is TGTGCCAGCAGCTTAGTTGGGGCAGGGGGTGGAAACACCATATATTTT. This sequence encodes CASSLVGAGGGNTIYF.

This clone was picked up one time. This chain connects TRBV4-3 to TRBJ1-5, with TRBD1 identical over 8 bases. Germline V gene lookup returns CDR1 LGHNA and CDR2 YSLEER. V dropped 5 bases and J dropped 4; count of bases not matched to a gene: 4. This CDR3 is built from 14 residues. CDR3 sequence: CASSLDRGNQPQHF. CDR3 sequence (DNA): TGCGCCAGCAGCTTAGACAGGGGAAATCAGCCCCAGCATTTT.